The following is a TCR beta chain sequence with its context. Its target is not known. These data belong to a study of T cell responses to AZD1222 COVID-19 vaccine. Study-wide results and caveats: Seropositive AZD1222 recipients at baseline numbered only five or six. Repertoires were sampled only after the peak T cell response. With two AZD1222 doses given, Spike-specific TCR breadth and depth both rose.

CDR1 is KGHDR, CDR2 SFDVKD, per germline. After removal of 4 bases from V and 3 bases from J, the junction contained 17 bases not matched to a gene. The CDR3 spans 20 residues. Generated by immunoSEQ multiplex PCR, the TCRdb table keeps only in-frame clones and is missing some. The sample shows around 140,000 clones, 93% of them seen only once. Material: peripheral blood, obtained on day 0 of AZD1222 vaccination. V is TRBV24-1 and J is TRBJ2-2, with 9 nucleotides matching TRBD2. This receptor was identified in an adult in good health. This CDR3 reads CATSEGSGRLGTTYTGELFF. The CDR3 nucleotides read TGTGCCACCAGTGAAGGTAGCGGGAGACTGGGGACCACCTACACCGGGGAGCTGTTTTTT.